A selection of T cell receptor beta chains follows, all from one sample in a study of blood T cell repertoires in COVID-19. Using immunoSEQ multiplex PCR, the repertoire was profiled, and TCRdb retains in-frame clones only, with some absent. The sample carries roughly 43,000 clones, around 91% recorded once. Source material: peripheral blood. The receptors were gathered from a man in his forties or fifties with active COVID-19. Each CDR3 is given with its conserved first and last residue. D genes are given only for firm matches. Clone sizes are given selectively: once, few, many, or a class where the clone is expanded.

cdr3_nt cdr3_aa clone_size d_call j_call cdr3_length v_call
TGTGCCAGCAGCCAATCCATACTGGGGGCCACTGAAGCTTTCTTT CASSQSILGATEAFF . . TRBJ1-1 15 TRBV11-1
TGTGCCAGCAGTGGACACACAGGGAACACTGAAGCTTTCTTT CASSGHTGNTEAFF . . TRBJ1-1 14 TRBV6-6
TGTGCCAGCAGCTTAGGCCAGCGAGAGGCTTTCTTT CASSLGQREAFF once . TRBJ1-1 12 TRBV11-2
TGTGCCAGTAGTATAGGGGGGGGGCTGTCAGATACGCAGTATTTT CASSIGGGLSDTQYF . . TRBJ2-3 15 TRBV19
TGTGCCAGCAGCCAATACAGGACAGGGAAAGAGACCCAGTACTTC CASSQYRTGKETQYF . TRBD1 TRBJ2-5 15 TRBV14
TGTGCCAGCAGCAGACATTGGGGCGGCAGAAGGATGAACACTGAAGCTTTCTTT CASSRHWGGRRMNTEAFF . . TRBJ1-1 18 TRBV7-9
TGTGCCTGGATTGAAAACAGGGGCTCAACTGAAGCTTTCTTT CAWIENRGSTEAFF . TRBD1 TRBJ1-1 14 TRBV30
TGTGCCAGCAGCTACCATGGGTGGGAGAAACCCAGCTCTGGGGCCAACGTCCTGACTTTC CASSYHGWEKPSSGANVLTF . . TRBJ2-6 20 TRBV13
TGCGCCAGCAGCTCCACTCCCGACAGGGCGAACACTGAAGCTTTCTTT CASSSTPDRANTEAFF . TRBD1 TRBJ1-1 16 TRBV5-1
TGCGCCAGCAGCCAACAGACAGGGGGCGGGGAGCTGTTTTTT CASSQQTGGGELFF . TRBD1 TRBJ2-2 14 TRBV5-1
TGTGCCAGCAGCCAAGTCGGGGAGACCCAGTACTTC CASSQVGETQYF . . TRBJ2-5 12 TRBV14
TGTGCCAGCAGCGATGGACAAGACACTGAAGCTTTCTTT CASSDGQDTEAFF . . TRBJ1-1 13 TRBV9
TGCGCCAGCAGCCACACTAGCGGGGGGTCCTATGAGCAGTTCTTC CASSHTSGGSYEQFF . TRBD2 TRBJ2-1 15 TRBV4-3
TGTGCCAGCAGGGCCGGGACAGGGGGACACTCTGGGGCCAACGTCCTGACTTTC CASRAGTGGHSGANVLTF . TRBD1 TRBJ2-6 18 TRBV5-5
TGTGCCAGCCGCCCACAGGGAGAGTCTCCGGGCACTGAAGCTTTCTTT CASRPQGESPGTEAFF . . TRBJ1-1 16 TRBV6-4
TGTGCCAGCAGCAAATCGGGACACCCAATGCAGTATTTT CASSKSGHPMQYF . . TRBJ2-3 13 TRBV12-3/TRBV12-4
TGTGCCTGGACCAACGAGGGATACGAGCAGTACTTC CAWTNEGYEQYF . . TRBJ2-7 12 TRBV30
TGCGCCAGCAGCCAAGGACAGGGTCCTACCGGGGAGCTGTTTTTT CASSQGQGPTGELFF . TRBD1 TRBJ2-2 15 TRBV4-3
TGCGCCAGCACCCCCGTCCAGGGAGAGACCCAGTACTTC CASTPVQGETQYF . . TRBJ2-5 13 TRBV23-1
TGTGCCAGCAGGGACGGGGGGGTTCGCGATAATTCACCCCTCCACTTT CASRDGGVRDNSPLHF . . TRBJ1-6 16 TRBV27
TGTGCCATCAGTGAGTCAAGGGGGGAAAAACTGTTTTTT CAISESRGEKLFF . . TRBJ1-4 13 TRBV10-3
TGTGCCAGCAGTTTATTTACAGGGGACAATGAGCAGTTCTTC CASSLFTGDNEQFF large TRBD1 TRBJ2-1 14 TRBV27
TGTGCCAGCAGCCAAGATAGGTCAGGTGGCTACACCTTC CASSQDRSGGYTF . . TRBJ1-2 13 TRBV14
TGTGCCAGCAGCGCGACAGCGTCGCCAGAAAAACTGTTTTTT CASSATASPEKLFF . . TRBJ1-4 14 TRBV9
TGTGCCAGCAGCCTTATTATTGGGACAGGGGACTATGGCTACACCTTC CASSLIIGTGDYGYTF . TRBD1 TRBJ1-2 16 TRBV5-4
TGTGCCAGCAGGTCCGACAGGGGGTACAATGAGCAGTTCTTC CASRSDRGYNEQFF once TRBD1 TRBJ2-1 14 TRBV6-5
TGTGCCAGCAGTTACACCACAGGGGCCTACGAGCAGTACTTC CASSYTTGAYEQYF . TRBD1 TRBJ2-7 14 TRBV6-5
TGTGCCAGCAGCGGGACAGGGGGCATGTACGAGCAGTACTTC CASSGTGGMYEQYF . TRBD1 TRBJ2-7 14 TRBV6-6
TGTGCCAGCAGCCCAGGGAATCGGGGCTACACCTTC CASSPGNRGYTF . . TRBJ1-2 12 TRBV28
TGTGCCAGCAGTCCCTTCCGGGACAATGGCTACACCTTC CASSPFRDNGYTF . . TRBJ1-2 13 TRBV28
TGTGCCAGCAGTGAAGACGTGGGTTGGGGCAGAGCTTTCTTT CASSEDVGWGRAFF . . TRBJ1-1 14 TRBV6-1
TGCAGCGTTTTACAGGGCATCACAGATACGCAGTATTTT CSVLQGITDTQYF . . TRBJ2-3 13 TRBV29-1
TGTGCCAGCAGCCAAGGACTAGCTATCTCCTACAATGAGCAGTTCTTC CASSQGLAISYNEQFF . TRBD2 TRBJ2-1 16 TRBV3-1/TRBV3-2
TGCAGCGTTGACTCGGTGGCCGGGACAGGAAACACTGAAGCTTTCTTT CSVDSVAGTGNTEAFF . TRBD1 TRBJ1-1 16 TRBV29-1
TGTGCCAGCAGTACTACAGGGGGAGTCAAGCCCCAGCATTTT CASSTTGGVKPQHF . TRBD1 TRBJ1-5 14 TRBV7-9
TGTGCCAGCAGTGAGTTAGGGGGCGGTGAAAAACTGTTTTTT CASSELGGGEKLFF . TRBD1 TRBJ1-4 14 TRBV6-1
TGTGCCAGCAGTTACCCAACAGGGAGTTGGTACACCTTC CASSYPTGSWYTF . . TRBJ1-2 13 TRBV6-2/TRBV6-3
TGTGCCAGTAGTATACGGGACAGTCTGGATATTCAGTACTTC CASSIRDSLDIQYF . TRBD1 TRBJ2-4 14 TRBV19
TGTGCCAGCAGCTTAATGTACGGGACAGGGATTTATGAGCAGTTCTTC CASSLMYGTGIYEQFF . TRBD1 TRBJ2-1 16 TRBV7-2
TGTGCCAGCAGTTTAGGCGGGGGATCGGCCTTCGAGCAGTACTTC CASSLGGGSAFEQYF . TRBD2 TRBJ2-7 15 TRBV28
TGTGCCAGCAGCTCATCAGGGGACCCAGATACGCAGTATTTT CASSSSGDPDTQYF . . TRBJ2-3 14 TRBV7-9
TGTGCCAGCAGCTCCCGGGGGGGTACGGGACAGAACTATGGCTACACCTTC CASSSRGGTGQNYGYTF . TRBD1 TRBJ1-2 17 TRBV9
TGTGCCAGCAGTTTAAGGGCTAGCGGGGCCAATGAGCAGTTCTTC CASSLRASGANEQFF . TRBD2 TRBJ2-1 15 TRBV27
TGTGCCAGCAGCGGGGACAGAAACTATGGCTACACCTTC CASSGDRNYGYTF few TRBD1 TRBJ1-2 13 TRBV6-5
TGCAGTGCTAGTACGGCTAGCGGGGGGGGATTGAAGACCCAGTACTTC CSASTASGGGLKTQYF . TRBD2 TRBJ2-5 16 TRBV20-1
TGTGCCAGTAGCATCACAGGGGGCTCTGGAAACACCATATATTTT CASSITGGSGNTIYF . TRBD1 TRBJ1-3 15 TRBV19
TGTGCCAGCTCACCATCGGCGGCAACTCTGAACACTGAAGCTTTCTTT CASSPSAATLNTEAFF once . TRBJ1-1 16 TRBV18
TGTGCCAGCAGCTTGGGGCAGCGGCGGGGCGAGCAGTACTTC CASSLGQRRGEQYF . . TRBJ2-7 14 TRBV5-4
TGTGCCAGCAGCTTCGACATCTTCCAGTACTTC CASSFDIFQYF . . TRBJ2-7 11 TRBV5-5
TGTGCCAGCAGCGCCGGGACTAGCGGGGTAGAGCAGTTCTTC CASSAGTSGVEQFF once TRBD2 TRBJ2-1 14 TRBV5-4
TGTGCCAGTAGTTTAGGACAGGGGGCGCGGGCCGGGGAGCTGTTTTTT CASSLGQGARAGELFF . TRBD1 TRBJ2-2 16 TRBV19
TGTGCCAGCAGCTTGGGACAGAGTTTAGCCAAAAACATTCAGTACTTC CASSLGQSLAKNIQYF . TRBD1 TRBJ2-4 16 TRBV7-2
TGTGCCAGCAGCTTAGGGGCTAGCGGGGGTAACAATGAGCAGTTCTTC CASSLGASGGNNEQFF . TRBD2 TRBJ2-1 16 TRBV7-3
TGTGCCAGCATCCGTGGGGGGGCTAAGAACAATGAGCAGTTCTTC CASIRGGAKNNEQFF . . TRBJ2-1 15 TRBV2
TGTGCCAGCAGCCAAGTTTTGGACAGCTCCTACAATGAGCAGTTCTTC CASSQVLDSSYNEQFF . . TRBJ2-1 16 TRBV4-2
TGTGCCAGCAGCGTATTGGGGCTGAATGAGCAGTTCTTC CASSVLGLNEQFF . . TRBJ2-1 13 TRBV9
TGTGCCAGCAGTGGGGACAGTTATAGCAATCAGCCCCAGCATTTT CASSGDSYSNQPQHF . TRBD1 TRBJ1-5 15 TRBV2
TGTGCCACCACCGGGACTAGCGGGGCTATCACAGATACGCAGTATTTT CATTGTSGAITDTQYF . TRBD2 TRBJ2-3 16 TRBV10-3
TGCAGCGTTGAACCCCTCCTACAAGAGACCCAGTACTTC CSVEPLLQETQYF . . TRBJ2-5 13 TRBV29-1